This T cell receptor (beta chain) was recovered during a study of shared clonotypes between healthy human individuals. The assay used deep level. Sequencing used immunoSEQ multiplex PCR; TCRdb keeps in-frame clones, though not all of them. In the table there are about half a million clones, around 73% of which are singletons. The V end lost 1 base, the J end lost 5 bases, and 12 bases lay between the germline ends. The CDR3 runs 15 residues. Germline values: CDR1 SGHAT, CDR2 FQNNGV. Input material: PBMCs. The TCR comes from a woman aged 40-49 years in good health. Some clones in this sample may be carry-over from other donors' samples. The chain joins TRBV11-2 to TRBJ2-1; D not resolved. CDR3 coding DNA: TGTGCCAGCAGCTTAGCGCGGATACTACACAATGAGCAGTTCTTC. Its translation: CASSLARILHNEQFF.